The source of this T cell receptor (beta chain) is a study of regulatory T cells in long-lasting Graves disease. The study, taken as a whole, reports: Persistent disease preferred TRBV28, TRBJ1-2 and TRBJ2-5.

The CDR3 length is 19 residues. Germline CDR1 reads SGDLS; CDR2 reads YYNGEE. For TCR beta, libraries came from iRepertoire HTBI primers and Arm-PCR of CDR3 regions. TCRdb used MiXCR to reprocess the multiplex PCR reads, holding one entry per CDR3 protein. The sample yields about 440,000 distinct CDR3 sequences, 16% seen once. Regarding time point: newly diagnosed GD, antithyroid drugs for less than 3 months. PBMC RNA served as the TCR library source. Patients hailed from an endocrinology department in Xi'an, China. Turning to this clonotype: Its antigen remains unknown. Germline and junction disagree at one end, which may indicate a read error.

Another study also made use of these data, one on T cells in Graves' hyperthyroidism and ophthalmopathy.

The sample was peripheral blood mononuclear cells (PBMCs), taken at new diagnosis, from a patient treated with antithyroid drugs. This clonotype originated in a woman in her twenties or thirties with Graves disease. This rearrangement joins TRBV9 to TRBJ2-1; 11 bases match TRBD2. CDR3: CANSARGTSGGLSYNEQFF. Written as DNA, the CDR3 is TGTGCCAACAGCGCTCGGGGGACTAGCGGAGGGTTGTCCTACAATGAGCAGTTCTTC.